This paragraph reports one TCR beta chain. Its specificity is not known. The record originates from a study of T cell responses to AZD1222 COVID-19 vaccine. The CDR3 has 14 amino acids. Germline assignment: CDR1 SGHRS and CDR2 YFSETQ. V was pared by 4 bases and J by 7 bases, with 10 bases of the junction left unmatched. The data were produced by immunoSEQ multiplex PCR, yet TCRdb's version contains in-frame clones alone and is incomplete. The sample includes about 88,000 clones, about 91% of them seen just once. Findings and limits, study-wide: Baseline seropositives among AZD1222 recipients totaled only six or seven.

The sequencing here drew on peripheral blood, taken on day 0 of AZD1222 vaccination. This sequence was found in an adult in good health. The chain is built from TRBV5-1 and TRBJ2-7, with 8 bases fitting TRBD1. This CDR3 reads CASSPGQAALEQYF. The CDR3 bases are TGCGCCAGCAGCCCGGGACAGGCGGCCTTGGAGCAGTACTTC. The complete variable domain, with remaining parts taken from reference TRBV5-1 and TRBJ2-7, reads KAGVTQTPRYLIKTRGQQVTLSCSPISGHRSVSWYQQTPGQGLQFLFEYFSETQRNKGNFPGRFSGRQFSNSRSEMNVSTLELGDSALYLCASSPGQAALEQYFGPGTRLTVT.